The rows below give T cell receptor beta chains drawn from one sample of a study of blood T cell repertoires in COVID-19. This table comes from immunoSEQ multiplex PCR, and its TCRdb copy is limited to in-frame clones, with some not included. The table shows 200,000 to 250,000 clones, with around 88% occurring only once. The sequenced material came from peripheral blood. The receptor set was obtained from a man younger than 35 with active or convalescent COVID-19. CDR3s include the opening cysteine and the closing phenylalanine or tryptophan. Each record gives: J gene, clone size, V gene, D gene, CDR3 DNA, CDR3 protein. D genes are given only for firm matches. Only some rows state a clone size, as once, few, many or a class for expanded clones.

>TRBJ2-7|-|TRBV6-5|TRBD1
TGTGCCAGCAGCCGAGACAGGGGCCAAATTTACGAGCAGTACTTC
CASSRDRGQIYEQYF
>TRBJ2-1|-|TRBV5-4|-
TGTGCCAGCAGCTTTTTTCAGACTAATGAGCAGTTCTTC
CASSFFQTNEQFF
>TRBJ2-7|-|TRBV6-1|TRBD1
TGTGCCAGCAGTGGACCCGGGACAGGGAGCTCCTACGAGCAGTACTTC
CASSGPGTGSSYEQYF
>TRBJ1-2|-|TRBV28|TRBD1
TGTGCCAGCAGTTCCCCCCCGACAGGGGACAGCTATGGCTACACCTTC
CASSSPPTGDSYGYTF
>TRBJ1-2|once|TRBV11-2|-
TGTGCCAGCAGCCGATACAGGAGTCTATTCTATGGCTACACCTTC
CASSRYRSLFYGYTF
>TRBJ2-5|-|TRBV6-5|TRBD2
TGTGCCAGCAGCAGACTAGCGGGAGCATGGACCCAGTACTTC
CASSRLAGAWTQYF
>TRBJ1-1|few|TRBV19|TRBD1
TGTGCCAGTAGTATAAGGACAGGGAGGGGGAACACTGAAGCTTTCTTT
CASSIRTGRGNTEAFF
>TRBJ1-1|-|TRBV19|-
TGTGCCAGTAGTATAGCGGACACATTGAACACTGAAGCTTTCTTT
CASSIADTLNTEAFF
>TRBJ1-2|-|TRBV28|TRBD1
TGTGCCAGCAGTTCGGTGACAGGGGGAGCTAACTATGGCTACACCTTC
CASSSVTGGANYGYTF
>TRBJ2-2|-|TRBV18|-
TGTGCCAGCACATCCGTCGGAGACACCGGGGAGCTGTTTTTT
CASTSVGDTGELFF
>TRBJ2-5|-|TRBV5-4|-
TGTGCCAGCAGCTTGGGACTTAGGGAGACCCAGTACTTC
CASSLGLRETQYF
>TRBJ2-5|-|TRBV29-1|-
TGCAGCGTAGGAGCGGCTCAAGAGACCCAGTACTTC
CSVGAAQETQYF
>TRBJ1-4|-|TRBV27|-
TGTGCCAGCAGTTTTTCCCGTAACACCTATGAAAAACTGTTTTTT
CASSFSRNTYEKLFF
>TRBJ2-7|-|TRBV18|TRBD2
TGTGCCAGCTCATCAGGGACTAGCGGTTCCTACGAGCAGTACTTC
CASSSGTSGSYEQYF
>TRBJ1-4|-|TRBV28|-
TGTGCCAGCAGTTTATCACAGGGAAGAGGGGGTTTTTATGAAAAACTGTTTTTT
CASSLSQGRGGFYEKLFF
>TRBJ1-5|-|TRBV7-2|TRBD1
TGTGCCAGCAGCTTACCCCCCGGCATGGACAGGGGCAATCAGCCCCAGCATTTT
CASSLPPGMDRGNQPQHF
>TRBJ1-5|-|TRBV19|-
TGTGCCAGTAGTAGGAGGATGGGGGGGAACAATCAGCCCCAGCATTTT
CASSRRMGGNNQPQHF
>TRBJ1-6|-|TRBV27|-
TGTGCCAGCAGTTCCCCAGGGTGGAGTTCACCCCTCCACTTT
CASSSPGWSSPLHF
>TRBJ2-7|-|TRBV6-5|TRBD1
TGTGCCAGCAGTCTATCAGGGGGCAAGCAGTACTTC
CASSLSGGKQYF
>TRBJ1-4|few|TRBV6-5|-
TGTGCCAGCAGAACCATCCGGGATCCTGGGGAAAAACTGTTTTTT
CASRTIRDPGEKLFF
>TRBJ2-1|once|TRBV15|TRBD2
TGTGCCACCAGCAGAGTATCTCGGCTAGCGGGAGACAATGAGCAGTTCTTC
CATSRVSRLAGDNEQFF
>TRBJ2-1|-|TRBV11-2|-
TGTGCCAGCAGCTTAAGTATTGGAGCGAATGAGCAGTTCTTC
CASSLSIGANEQFF
>TRBJ2-7|-|TRBV19|TRBD1
TGTGCCACCGGTAGCCAGACAGGGTCCTACGAGCAGTACTTC
CATGSQTGSYEQYF
>TRBJ1-2|-|TRBV27|-
TGTGCCAGCAGTGCCACAGGGTCGAGGGGCATGAACTATGGCTACACCTTC
CASSATGSRGMNYGYTF
>TRBJ2-1|-|TRBV19|-
TGTGCCAGTAGTATAGAGGAGGGTATAAATGAGCAGTTCTTC
CASSIEEGINEQFF
>TRBJ1-5|-|TRBV27|TRBD1
TGTGCCAGCAGCCCAGGGGGCATCAATCAGCCCCAGCATTTT
CASSPGGINQPQHF
>TRBJ2-5|-|TRBV28|-
TGTGCCAGCAGTCCGGGGGACAGTCAAGAGACCCAGTACTTC
CASSPGDSQETQYF
>TRBJ2-7|-|TRBV5-1|-
TGCGCCAGCAGCTTGAGCGTAGCGGCCTCCTACGAGCAGTACTTC
CASSLSVAASYEQYF
>TRBJ1-6|-|TRBV6-5|TRBD1
TGTGCCAGCCGGGGACAGGGGGCAAGTTCACCCCTCCACTTT
CASRGQGASSPLHF
>TRBJ1-2|few|TRBV18|TRBD1
TGTGCCAGCTCACCACCTACCGGGACAGGGTATGGCTACACCTTC
CASSPPTGTGYGYTF
>TRBJ2-7|-|TRBV9|-
TGTGCCAGCAGCGTAGCAGTAGCCTCTCGCGAGCAGTACTTC
CASSVAVASREQYF
>TRBJ1-1|few|TRBV28|TRBD1
TGTGCCAGCAGTTTAGGACAGGGGATAAACACTGAAGCTTTCTTT
CASSLGQGINTEAFF
>TRBJ2-2|-|TRBV7-8|TRBD1
TGTGCCAGCAGCAAATGGACAGGGGGCCCCGGGGAGCTGTTTTTT
CASSKWTGGPGELFF
>TRBJ2-5|few|TRBV9|TRBD1
TGTGCCAGCAGCGTAGACAGGGGTAGAGAGACCCAGTACTTC
CASSVDRGRETQYF
>TRBJ2-3|once|TRBV2|TRBD2
TGTGCCAGCAGTGATGGTGGGACTAGTCTATCAGATACGCAGTATTTT
CASSDGGTSLSDTQYF
>TRBJ1-1|once|TRBV11-2|-
TGTGCCAGCAGCCCGTCTCCGACAGAGTGCGCTTTCTTT
CASSPSPTECAFF
>TRBJ2-5|-|TRBV6-6|-
TGTGCCAGCAGGGACAGCCCAGCGCAAGAGACCCAGTACTTC
CASRDSPAQETQYF
>TRBJ1-2|-|TRBV5-1|-
TGCGCCAGCAGCTTGGGCGGCAGGGCCTCTAACTATGGCTACACCTTC
CASSLGGRASNYGYTF
>TRBJ1-2|-|TRBV25-1|TRBD1
TGTGCCAGCAGTCCCGGGACAGATTATGGCTACACCTTC
CASSPGTDYGYTF
>TRBJ2-4|-|TRBV6-2/TRBV6-3|TRBD2
TGTGCCAGCAGTTACACCACTCGGGGACTAGCGGTCCTAGCCAAAAACATTCAGTACTTC
CASSYTTRGLAVLAKNIQYF
>TRBJ2-1|-|TRBV30|TRBD1
TGTGCCTGGAGTATAACGTACAGGGGAAGAAGGGCCTACAATGAGCAGTTCTTC
CAWSITYRGRRAYNEQFF
>TRBJ2-5|-|TRBV30|-
TGTGCCGGATCCCCGGGGGAAGAGACCCAGTACTTC
CAGSPGEETQYF
>TRBJ2-1|-|TRBV10-2|TRBD2
TGCGCCAGCAGTGGGGCCGGGACTAGTCCGTTCTTC
CASSGAGTSPFF
>TRBJ2-1|-|TRBV19|-
TGTGCCAGTAGTAATCTTCGGGGGCGGGAGCACGGCGGTGAGCAGTTCTTC
CASSNLRGREHGGEQFF
>TRBJ2-1|-|TRBV2|TRBD1
TGTGCCAGCAGTGAACACTGGGGACAGTACAATGAGCAGTTCTTC
CASSEHWGQYNEQFF
>TRBJ2-1|-|TRBV7-3|-
TGTGCCAGCAGCTTAATTACCATGGTGGGGCAGGGTCAGGGCGCCCACTACAATGAGCAGTTCTTC
CASSLITMVGQGQGAHYNEQFF